Listed below are T cell receptor beta chains from one sample, sequenced in a study of T cell repertoires in cytomegalovirus infection. TCRdb processed the reads anew with MiXCR; each CDR3 protein has one entry. The sample has 250,000 to 300,000 distinct CDR3 sequences, about a quarter seen once. The sequenced sample was PBMCs. The receptors originated from a human donor in good health (CMV status not recorded). Some clones in this sample may be carry-over from other donors' samples. Each CDR3 is given without its conserved first and last residue.

v_call: TRBV20-1; cdr3_aa: SASNGAGANTQY
v_call: TRBV19; cdr3_aa: ASSIGGTDTQY
v_call: TRBV5-1; cdr3_aa: ASRWGEETQY
v_call: TRBV24-1; cdr3_aa: ATSDSTGGGSTDTQY
v_call: TRBV7-2; cdr3_aa: ASSPDRGQYEQY
v_call: TRBV29-1; cdr3_aa: SASSGGWQPQH
v_call: TRBV7-2; cdr3_aa: ASRSRLAGGNNEQF
v_call: TRBV29-1; cdr3_aa: SVEWRTNTEAF
v_call: TRBV11-2; cdr3_aa: ASRREGGDSNKGGYT
v_call: TRBV7-9; cdr3_aa: ASSLDRQAAPEAF
v_call: TRBV9; cdr3_aa: ASSVNPAYGYT
v_call: TRBV12-3/TRBV12-4; cdr3_aa: ASSFGYRQGSGNTIY
v_call: TRBV6-6; cdr3_aa: AGRTGNEAF
v_call: TRBV9; cdr3_aa: ASSAQLGTDTQY
v_call: TRBV28; cdr3_aa: ASSPEGGPSYEQY
v_call: TRBV2; cdr3_aa: ASSAGLQNTGELF
v_call: TRBV10-3; cdr3_aa: AISESLAGEQY
v_call: TRBV20-1; cdr3_aa: SARRHRQTHYNSPLH
v_call: TRBV15; cdr3_aa: ATSLELAGTHEQY
v_call: TRBV2; cdr3_aa: AGGEVQETQY
v_call: TRBV6-2/TRBV6-3; cdr3_aa: ASSYTGTGYSPLH
v_call: TRBV11-2; cdr3_aa: ASSLQFSNQPQH
v_call: TRBV7-2; cdr3_aa: ASSLFRATYTGNEQY
v_call: TRBV7-6; cdr3_aa: ASSPLAGQIYEQY
v_call: TRBV5-1; cdr3_aa: ASSTGTGYDTEAF
v_call: TRBV24-1; cdr3_aa: ATSDLDGVNQPQH
v_call: TRBV20-1; cdr3_aa: SIRRSGTDTQY
v_call: TRBV6-6; cdr3_aa: ASSYSPWTDALPLH
v_call: TRBV7-2; cdr3_aa: ASSLLQGGNQPQH
v_call: TRBV7-6; cdr3_aa: ASSLVPFGETQY
v_call: TRBV4-3; cdr3_aa: ASSQDFQGSNSDTQY
v_call: TRBV27; cdr3_aa: ASSPAIDRELKPQH
v_call: TRBV6-6; cdr3_aa: ASRTGTSGAYEQY
v_call: TRBV6-2/TRBV6-3; cdr3_aa: ASKRTGGAEQF
v_call: TRBV6-6; cdr3_aa: ASSYVGTRDEQY
v_call: TRBV7-2; cdr3_aa: ASSPRTGGAGNEKLF
v_call: TRBV9; cdr3_aa: ASSPPARPHEQY
v_call: TRBV25-1; cdr3_aa: ASSELSGASTDTQY
v_call: TRBV28; cdr3_aa: ASSPRTSGGASVRGEQF
v_call: TRBV11-2; cdr3_aa: ASSLYTRTGELF
v_call: TRBV28; cdr3_aa: ASSRTRLALHNEQF
v_call: TRBV2; cdr3_aa: ASSENRADGYT
v_call: TRBV6-5; cdr3_aa: ASSLSLGGELF
v_call: TRBV23-1; cdr3_aa: ARGRAQETQY
v_call: TRBV19; cdr3_aa: ASSIRPGSYEQY
v_call: TRBV9; cdr3_aa: ASSVVQGGYNEQF
v_call: TRBV7-2; cdr3_aa: ASSPWVDTQY
v_call: TRBV6-1; cdr3_aa: ASSELGVEQF